The 15 T cell receptor beta chains below all came from one sample that was sequenced in a study of T cells in Graves' hyperthyroidism and ophthalmopathy. Amplified regions were TCR beta CDR3 sequences from RNA transcripts. Carried out on the TCR CDR3, a first-round RT-PCR used the HTBI primer set. TCRdb re-called the multiplex PCR reads with MiXCR, one entry per CDR3 protein. The data contain 350,000 or so distinct CDR3 sequences, approximately 17% of them singletons. The specimen sequenced was blood. All receptors come from a woman aged 30 to 39 with Graves' hyperthyroidism that later progressed to Graves' ophthalmopathy.

Many counts were recorded for this clonotype. The chain has TRBV12-3 or TRBV12-4 and TRBJ2-1; TRBD1 matches at 7 bases. The ends lost 4 bases at V and 0 bases at J; junction bases unmatched: 3. The CDR3 contains 15 residues. The CDR3 DNA is TGTGCCAGCAGTTGGGACAGTTTCTCCTACAATGAGCAGTTCTTC. Translating gives CASSWDSFSYNEQFF.

This clonotype has at least ten counts. The chain joins TRBV10-3 to TRBJ2-1; D unclear. Per the germline V gene, CDR1 is ENHRY and CDR2 is SYGVKD. The CDR3 loop spans 14 amino acids. The V end lost 4 bases, the J end lost 5 bases, and 12 bases lay between the germline ends. CDR3 region: CAISVRPGNNEQFF. The CDR3 bases are TGTGCCATCAGTGTGCGACCAGGAAACAATGAGCAGTTCTTC.

Many counts were recorded for this clonotype. This sequence joins TRBV27 and TRBJ1-1; TRBD1 matches at 7 bases. J lost 0 bases, V lost 5 bases, and 9 bases had no gene match. The CDR3 is 16 amino acids. Germline CDR1 MNHEY, CDR2 SMNVEV (reference sequence). The CDR3 nucleotides are TGTGCCAGCAGTCCGCGGGACAGCTACATGAACACTGAAGCTTTCTTT. Residues: CASSPRDSYMNTEAFF.

This chain uses TRBV19 with TRBJ1-3, with 7 positions matching TRBD1. V trimming: 2 bases; J trimming: 6 bases; junction bases outside the gene matches: 10. Germline loops: CDR1 LNHDA, CDR2 SQIVND (reference sequence). The CDR3 consists of 16 residues. DNA of the CDR3: TGTGCCAGTAGTATAATCTACAGGGGAGTGAAAAACACCATATATTTT. It is translated as CASSIIYRGVKNTIYF. Using reference TRBV19 and TRBJ1-3 for the parts outside the CDR3, the full variable domain is DGGITQSPKYLFRKEGQNVTLSCEQNLNHDAMYWYRQDPGQGLRLIYYSQIVNDFQKGDIAEGYSVSREKKESFPLTVTSAQKNPTAFYLCASSIIYRGVKNTIYFGEGSWLTVV.

This clonotype was observed a handful of times. This rearrangement joins TRBV7-9 to TRBJ2-5, with D possibly matching TRBD2 (6 bases). The CDR3 is 15 amino acids. From germline, CDR1 is SEHNR and CDR2 FQNEAQ (reference sequence). Trimming left V 5 bases short and J 1 base short, with 14 bases between. The CDR3 is CASSPLGTRQETQYF. CDR3 nucleotide sequence: TGTGCCAGCAGCCCCCTAGGGACTCGCCAAGAGACCCAGTACTTC.

This clonotype was seen at least ten times. This chain joins TRBV2 and TRBJ2-5; 9 nucleotides align to TRBD1. Germline CDR1 and CDR2: SNHLY and FYNNEI. The trim removed 6 bases at V and 4 bases at J, leaving 12 bases unmatched. The CDR3 has 16 residues. CDR3 DNA: TGTGCCAGCAGAAGTACAGGGGGCAGGCGGCGAGAGACCCAGTACTTC. This gives the protein CASRSTGGRRRETQYF.

This clonotype was seen repeatedly, ten times or more. CDR3 in DNA: TGTGCCAGTAGTCGTGGCAGGGGGCCGGCGGTCGGCTACACCTTC. This translates into CASSRGRGPAVGYTF. The chain employs TRBV19 and TRBJ1-2, with 8 bases that match TRBD1. CDR3 length: 15 amino acids. The V gene's germline CDR1 is LNHDA and CDR2 SQIVND (reference sequence). J was trimmed by 8 bases and V by 5 bases; bases with no gene match: 13.

This clonotype was detected ten times or more. Germline is not matched at one junction end, which may reflect a read error. The V and J genes are TRBV28 and TRBJ1-4, with D possibly being TRBD1 (6 bases). CDR3 length: 18 residues. CDR1 and CDR2 from the germline V gene are MDHEN and SYDVKM. The CDR3 loop reads CVSSPSYTPRGASEKLFF. CDR3 in DNA: TGTGTCAGCAGTCCCTCCTATACGCCGCGGGGGGCCAGTGAAAAACTGTTTTTT.

This clonotype has more than one count but fewer than ten. The chain joins TRBV28 to TRBJ2-7; 8 bases agree with TRBD2. V lost 6 bases and J lost 8; bases outside the gene matches: 15. CDR3 length: 15 residues. Germline V lookup: CDR1 MDHEN, CDR2 SYDVKM. CDR3 residues: CASSSPSSGRVKQYF. In DNA form, the CDR3 reads TGTGCCAGCAGCTCTCCCTCTAGCGGGCGTGTCAAGCAGTACTTC.

This clonotype was observed many times. The chain employs TRBV29-1 and TRBJ2-1, with D possibly matching TRBD2 (7 bases). Germline V gene lookup returns CDR1 SQVTM and CDR2 ANQGSEA. The CDR3 length is 11 residues. V lost 7 bases and J 10 bases, leaving 14 bases between the germline ends. CDR3 region: CSDLRGGEQFF. The CDR3 coding sequence is TGCAGCGACCTTAGGGGGGGCGAGCAGTTCTTC.

This clonotype was detected only a few times. This rearrangement joins TRBV20-1 to TRBJ2-1; 8 nucleotides match TRBD1. The J segment lost 9 bases and the V segment lost 5 bases, leaving 18 bases of the junction unmatched. This CDR3 spans 16 amino acids. CDR1 DFQATT and CDR2 SNEGSKA come from the germline V gene (reference sequence). The CDR3 is CSASRLDRGANSEQFF. Written as DNA, the CDR3 is TGCAGTGCTTCCCGACTCGACAGGGGCGCAAACAGTGAGCAGTTCTTC.

This clonotype has only a few counts. This rearrangement joins TRBV18 to TRBJ2-1, with D hard to call. This CDR3 has 17 residues. Deletions cut 3 bases from V and 4 bases from J, with 19 bases between. Germline V CDR1 and CDR2: KGHSH, LQKENI. As DNA, the CDR3 is TGTGCCAGCTCACCGGCGGTGAGCGAACCCCGGTACAATGAGCAGTTCTTC. It encodes CASSPAVSEPRYNEQFF.

This clonotype was counted a few times. The CDR3 DNA sequence: TGTGCCAGCACAGATAGCGGAAACACCGGGGAGCTGTTTTTT. Amino acid sequence: CASTDSGNTGELFF. The chain carries TRBV6-1 and TRBJ2-2, with D possibly being TRBD2 (6 bases). Germline assignment: CDR1 MNHNS and CDR2 SASEGT. This CDR3 spans 14 amino acids. Trimming took off 7 bases at V and 2 bases at J, with 11 bases between the two ends.

Only a few counts were recorded for this clonotype. The genes are TRBV27 and TRBJ2-1; perhaps TRBD1 as D (6 bases). CDR3 length: 14 residues. Germline values: CDR1 MNHEY, CDR2 SMNVEV (reference sequence). The V gene lost 3 bases and the J gene lost 3 bases, with 9 bases spanning the gap. CDR3 DNA: TGTGCCAGCAGTTTTACAGGGATCTACAATGAGCAGTTCTTC. It encodes CASSFTGIYNEQFF.

V gene TRBV11-2 combines with J gene TRBJ2-5; TRBD2 agrees at 14 bases. The CDR3 runs 16 residues. The germline CDR1 and CDR2 sequences are SGHAT and FQNNGV. V dropped 6 bases and J dropped 4; count of bases not matched to a gene: 7. In nucleotides, the CDR3 is TGTGCCAGCAGGGACGGGACTAGCGGGAGTGGAGAGACCCAGTACTTC. It translates to CASRDGTSGSGETQYF.